This entry lists 20 T cell receptor beta chains sequenced from one sample in a study of low-dose radiotherapy and immunotherapy resistance in tumors. Covering alpha and beta chains, TRAV- and TRBV-specific primers were used for the first-strand cDNA. The TCRs were subjected to amplification over roughly 18 PCR cycles employing a constant-region primer in conjunction with a V-primer adapter. TCRdb independently ran MiXCR on the reads; one entry per CDR3 protein. Of 9,500 to 10,000 distinct CDR3 sequences in the sample, approximately 72% were seen once. The receptors stem from a human donor with advanced metastatic prostate, ovarian, gallbladder or colorectal cancer (not recorded which). This table probably holds off-target reads from a library built for another chain.

This rearrangement joins TRBV28 to TRBJ1-4; 8 bases fit TRBD1. CDR3 length equals 16 residues. The J segment lost 3 bases and the V segment lost 10 bases, leaving 13 bases of the junction unmatched. Germline V lookup: CDR1 MDHEN, CDR2 SYDVKM. Here the CDR3 reads CATFRDRSPSNEKLFF. The CDR3 nucleotides read TGTGCCACCTTCCGGGACAGGTCACCCTCTAATGAAAAACTGTTTTTT.

The genes are TRBV29-1 and TRBJ2-3; D might be TRBD2 (6 bases). V dropped 7 bases and J dropped 1 base, with 15 bases sitting between them. Germline CDR1 SQVTM, CDR2 ANQGSEA. The CDR3 covers 14 residues. The CDR3 nucleotides read TGCAGCGCCGACTTAGCGGTTGGCACAGATACGCAGTATTTT. Translation gives CSADLAVGTDTQYF.

V usage is TRBV20-1 and J usage is TRBJ2-3; TRBD2 is a possible D gene (6 bases). From germline, CDR1 is DFQATT and CDR2 SNEGSKA (reference sequence). The CDR3 length is 13 residues. V lost 5 bases and J 6 bases, leaving 15 bases between the germline ends. The CDR3 nucleotides read TGCAGTGCTCAGACTAGGGGAGAGGATACGCAGTATTTT. Protein sequence: CSAQTRGEDTQYF.

The V gene is TRBV7-2, the J gene TRBJ2-5; 9 nucleotides match TRBD2. CDR3 length equals 15 residues. CDR1 and CDR2 from the germline V gene are SGHTA and FQGNSA. The V gene end was trimmed by 4 bases and the J gene end by 4 bases; junction bases not matched to a gene: 7. CDR3 region: CASSSVAGVVETQYF. The CDR3 DNA is TGTGCCAGCAGCTCGGTAGCGGGAGTTGTAGAGACCCAGTACTTC.

This clonotype has a handful of counts. The V and J genes are TRBV5-4 and TRBJ2-1; D gene uncertain. The V end lost 0 bases, the J end lost 3 bases, and 7 bases lay between the germline ends. The CDR3 length is 14 residues. Germline V gives CDR1 SGHNT, CDR2 YYREEE (reference sequence). The CDR3 bases are TGTGCCAGCAGCTTGGGAAGGGACTACAATGAGCAGTTCTTC. It codes for CASSLGRDYNEQFF.

The rearrangement joins TRBV29-1 to TRBJ2-7; maybe TRBD2 (6 bases). This CDR3 has 11 amino acids. CDR1 and CDR2 from the germline V gene are SQVTM and ANQGSEA. V was pared by 4 bases and J by 7 bases, with 11 bases between. The CDR3 coding sequence is TGCAGCGTTGGTCTGGGAGGAGAGCAGTACTTC. Protein: CSVGLGGEQYF.

The chain combines TRBV5-1 with TRBJ1-1; D may be TRBD1 (5 bases). The CDR3 is made up of 13 amino acids. V lost 5 bases to trimming and J lost 1 base, with 9 bases between them. Germline-derived CDR1 and CDR2 are SGHRS and YFSETQ. The CDR3 bases are TGCGCCAGCAGGGGGGAGGGGAACACTGAAGCTTTCTTT. It encodes CASRGEGNTEAFF.

The genes are TRBV9 and TRBJ2-5; 7 bases align to TRBD1. This CDR3 contains 14 residues. J was trimmed by 7 bases and V by 4 bases; bases with no gene match: 10. From germline, CDR1 is SGDLS and CDR2 YYNGEE. CDR3 nucleotides: TGTGCCAGCAGCCTCGGGACAGCCCTAGGGACCCAGTACTTC. It translates to CASSLGTALGTQYF. Full variable domain (rest looked up from reference TRBV9 and TRBJ2-5): DSGVTQTPKHLITATGQRVTLRCSPRSGDLSVYWYQQSLDQGLQFLIQYYNGEERAKGNILERFSAQQFPDLHSELNLSSLELGDSALYFCASSLGTALGTQYFGPGTRLLVL.

The chain joins TRBV13 to TRBJ2-7, with 8 bases identical to TRBD2. Germline V gives CDR1 PRHDT, CDR2 FYEKMQ (reference sequence). V was clipped by 0 bases and J by 7 bases; unmatched bases: 5. The CDR3 is 14 residues long. Here the CDR3 DNA reads TGTGCCAGCAGCTTAGGGGTGCGGGAGGAGGAGCAGTACTTC. Its translation: CASSLGVREEEQYF.

The chain joins TRBV5-1 to TRBJ2-1, with 7 nucleotides matching TRBD2. V dropped 2 bases and J dropped 3; count of bases not matched to a gene: 5. CDR3 length: 15 amino acids. The germline V gene has CDR1 SGHRS and CDR2 YFSETQ. CDR3 in amino acids: CASSLELADYNEQFF. For the CDR3, the DNA is TGCGCCAGCAGCTTAGAGCTAGCGGACTACAATGAGCAGTTCTTC. Together with reference TRBV5-1 and TRBJ2-1, the CDR3 gives the full variable domain: KAGVTQTPRYLIKTRGQQVTLSCSPISGHRSVSWYQQTPGQGLQFLFEYFSETQRNKGNFPGRFSGRQFSNSRSEMNVSTLELGDSALYLCASSLELADYNEQFFGPGTRLTVL.

The chain links TRBV28 to TRBJ2-7; D call uncertain. Trimming stripped 7 bases from V and 5 bases from J, with 15 bases between. The CDR3 runs to 13 residues. Per the germline V gene, CDR1 is MDHEN and CDR2 is SYDVKM. The CDR3 region is CASTPSSRHEQYF. DNA for the CDR3: TGTGCCAGCACCCCAAGTAGCCGCCACGAGCAGTACTTC.

The chain couples TRBV20-1 to TRBJ2-3; D unresolved. The CDR3 totals 10 residues. Germline V gives CDR1 DFQATT, CDR2 SNEGSKA (reference sequence). Trimming took off 8 bases at V and 2 bases at J, with 5 bases between the two ends. CDR3 region: CSPFTDTQYF. CDR3 DNA: TGCAGTCCGTTCACAGATACGCAGTATTTT.

The CDR3 coding sequence is TGCAGTGCTAATACACCCTCCTACGAGCAGTACTTC. Its protein is CSANTPSYEQYF. The V and J genes are TRBV20-1 and TRBJ2-7; D not certain. V dropped 4 bases and J dropped 0 bases, with 7 bases sitting between them. This CDR3 has 12 residues. Germline CDR1 reads DFQATT; CDR2 reads SNEGSKA (reference sequence).

The chain is built from TRBV28 and TRBJ2-7; 13 nucleotides match TRBD2. With 6 bases clipped from V and 3 bases from J, the junction kept 5 bases outside the gene matches. This CDR3 is built from 15 residues. CDR1 MDHEN and CDR2 SYDVKM come from the germline V gene. The CDR3 sequence: CASRRTSGRNYEQYF. CDR3 DNA sequence: TGTGCCAGCAGGCGGACTAGCGGGAGAAACTACGAGCAGTACTTC. The variable domain in full, with the rest retrieved from reference TRBV28 and TRBJ2-7, is DVKVTQSSRYLVKRTGEKVFLECVQDMDHENMFWYRQDPGLGLRLIYFSYDVKMKEKGDIPEGYSVSREKKERFSLILESASTNQTSMYLCASRRTSGRNYEQYFGPGTRLTVT.

The chain employs TRBV19 and TRBJ1-2; D perhaps matches TRBD1 (6 bases). The CDR3 totals 12 residues. CDR1 and CDR2 (germline): LNHDA, SQIVND (reference sequence). The V gene lost 8 bases and the J gene lost 8 bases, with 15 bases spanning the gap. The CDR3 DNA follows: TGTGCCAGTGTCGACAGGCCCGGGGGCTACACCTTC. Amino acid sequence: CASVDRPGGYTF.

V is TRBV5-6 and J is TRBJ2-1; 8 nucleotides align to TRBD2. Germline V gene lookup returns CDR1 SGHDT and CDR2 YYEEEE. V was pared by 6 bases and J by 6 bases, with 26 bases of the junction left unmatched. The CDR3 totals 20 residues. The DNA for the CDR3 is TGTGCCAGCAACCGGGGGGGAGCGGCCTTGACTCCTAGGGGGATCAATGAGCAGTTCTTC. It yields the protein CASNRGGAALTPRGINEQFF.

Points on this clonotype: This CDR3 is missing its conserved last phenylalanine or tryptophan, likely due to a read error. No DNA is shown, since the ends of the CDR3 on it are uncertain; the CDR3 is the one TCRdb lists. The rearrangement joins TRBV5-4 to TRBJ2-1; the table's D call, TRBD2, has no DNA check behind it. The CDR3 is 16 residues long, counting both termini. Germline CDR1 SGHNT, CDR2 YYREEE (reference sequence). CDR3 region: CASSLGGLASPRIPER.

V usage is TRBV7-2 and J usage is TRBJ1-4, with TRBD1 matching over 9 bases. This CDR3 region has 14 residues. From germline, CDR1 is SGHTA and CDR2 FQGNSA. J gave up 10 bases and V 6 bases, and 9 bases lay outside the gene matches. The CDR3 region has the DNA TGTGCCAGCAGGCAGGGGACAGGGTCAAGAAAACTGTTTTTT. It translates to CASRQGTGSRKLFF.

This chain links TRBV9 with TRBJ2-2; TRBD1 aligns across 10 bases. V trimming: 4 bases; J trimming: 4 bases; junction bases outside the gene matches: 4. Per germline, CDR1 SGDLS and CDR2 YYNGEE. The CDR3 is 15 amino acids. CDR3 DNA: TGTGCCAGCAGCCCCCGGACAGGGGGCACCGGGGAGCTGTTTTTT. The encoded protein is CASSPRTGGTGELFF.

The chain joins TRBV10-3 to TRBJ2-1; 12 positions agree with TRBD2. CDR1 is ENHRY and CDR2 is SYGVKD in the germline V gene. Trimming at V came to 7 bases and at J to 5 bases, leaving 9 bases not matched to a gene. The CDR3 totals 16 residues. DNA of the CDR3: TGTGCCATCAAGGGGCTAGCGGGAGGGCCTGACAATGAGCAGTTCTTC. Translation gives CAIKGLAGGPDNEQFF.